This T cell receptor (beta chain) derives from a study of blood T cell repertoires in COVID-19. Background on the study: Samples came from the United States, Italy and Spain, spanning acute and convalescent COVID-19. Sources were T cells, B-cell-depleted T cells, or PBMCs; the material itself was cDNA or gDNA.

This clone was seen a handful of times. In germline, CDR1 is MNHEY, CDR2 SVGEGT. CDR3 length equals 16 residues. V was trimmed by 2 bases and J by 4 bases, leaving 14 bases between them. In the authors' methods: Reference gene primer amplification gave estimated nucleated cell counts. Libraries were prepared by immunoSEQ multiplex PCR; TCRdb keeps only in-frame clonotypes and omits some of them. Clonal size and the V and J genes are those of that table, whereas D and trimming came from the DNA. The sample consists of about 340,000 clones, around 82% of them appearing once. This clonotype was sampled from a man aged 25 to 40 with active or convalescent COVID-19. J is TRBJ2-2 and V is TRBV6-2 or TRBV6-3; TRBD2 is a possible D gene (5 bases). The sample comprised peripheral blood. CDR3 protein: CASSYLKLGRTGELFF. CDR3 nucleotides: TGTGCCAGCAGTTACCTCAAACTAGGGCGCACCGGGGAGCTGTTTTTT.